Described below is a single T cell receptor beta chain sequence and its context. Per the study methods: How many nucleated cells were present was estimated from reference gene primer amplification. Assay used: immunoSEQ multiplex PCR; TCRdb lists only in-frame clones, some missing. That table furnishes V, J and clone size, whereas the DNA furnished D and trimming. The table has 180,000 or so clones, more than 75% seen once. Across roughly 25 US areas, participants ranged in age from about 18 to 90 years. This record comes from a study of blood T cell repertoires in COVID-19. Study overall: Samples representing acute and convalescent COVID-19 were sourced from the United States, Italy and Spain. T cells, B-cell-depleted T cells, or PBMCs provided the cDNA or gDNA that served as material.

The CDR3 runs to 17 residues. Germline CDR1 MDHEN, CDR2 SYDVKM. Germline trimming cut 5 bases from V and 0 bases from J; bases unmatched to any gene: 10. The origin of this receptor is a man aged 40-50 years with acute COVID-19. This chain links TRBV28 with TRBJ2-1, with 7 positions matching TRBD2. Sequenced: PBMCs or T cells enriched from blood (not recorded which). The CDR3 protein is CASSTPSGSSSYNEQFF. CDR3 bases: TGTGCCAGCAGTACCCCTAGCGGTTCTAGCTCCTACAATGAGCAGTTCTTC.